This T cell receptor beta chain was observed in a study of siplizumab effects on memory and regulatory T cells. Study-wide points: Greater diversity than memory cells seemed evident in naive T cells, which also appeared to be major alloresponse contributors.

Some clones are missing from TCRdb's copy, which holds only in-frame ones; the method was immunoSEQ multiplex PCR. The sample lists approximately 94,000 clones, around 92% seen once, with 0.14% to 0.15% in the top ten. The V end was cut by 1 base, the J end by 5 bases, with 14 bases between. CDR1 and CDR2 (germline): SGHTA, FQGTGA. The CDR3 has 15 amino acids. This clone has a single count. The antigen remains undetermined. This clonotype was obtained from a human donor in good health. The chain links TRBV7-3 to TRBJ1-2; TRBD1 is a possible D gene (5 bases). What was sequenced was CD4+ T cells sorted from blood. In nucleotides, the CDR3 is TGTGCCAGCAGCTTAAACCCAGGGACGACTTATGGCTACACCTTC. It encodes CASSLNPGTTYGYTF.